Listed here are 27 T cell receptor beta chains from one sample, sequenced in a study of blood T cells in healthy people across ages. Combining a sample-barcoded 5' primer with a J-beta primer mix, a second PCR ran for roughly 7 to 12 cycles. In TCRdb, the 5' RACE reads were re-called with MiXCR into one record per CDR3 protein. Among 730,000 or so distinct CDR3 sequences listed, roughly 45% were seen once. The sequencing sample was made of blood. These receptors originate from a woman between 55 and 75 years old in good health.

V and J are TRBV3-1 and TRBJ2-7, with D hard to call. The CDR3 contains 14 residues. Germline V gene data show CDR1 as LGHDT and CDR2 as YNNKEL (reference sequence). Trimming removed 5 bases at V and 4 bases at J, with 15 bases between. The CDR3 DNA follows: TGTGCCAGCAGCGTCCTACTCCAGGAGTACGAGCAGTACTTC. As protein: CASSVLLQEYEQYF.

The chain carries TRBV28 and TRBJ2-3; weak D call: TRBD2 (6 bases). The CDR3 is made up of 13 amino acids. Trimming left V 7 bases short and J 4 bases short, with 12 bases between. Germline CDR1 is MDHEN and CDR2 is SYDVKM. The CDR3 sequence: CASIRGSSDTQYF. The DNA for the CDR3 is TGTGCCAGCATCCGGGGGTCCTCAGATACGCAGTATTTT.

The chain employs TRBV28 and TRBJ2-3; D may be TRBD1 (6 bases). V lost 6 bases, J lost 5 bases, and 12 bases lay in between. Germline CDR1 and CDR2: MDHEN and SYDVKM. The CDR3 contains 13 residues. CDR3 in amino acids: CASRAPRGDTQYF. CDR3 nucleotides: TGTGCCAGCAGGGCCCCCAGGGGAGATACGCAGTATTTT.

The rearrangement uses TRBV7-9 and TRBJ1-2; the D gene is possibly TRBD1 (5 bases). The germline V gene encodes CDR1 SEHNR and CDR2 FQNEAQ (reference sequence). The CDR3 covers 16 residues. Deletions cut 1 base from V and 0 bases from J, with 12 bases between. CDR3 region: CASSLGGSTTNYGYTF. Here the CDR3 DNA reads TGTGCCAGCAGCTTAGGGGGCTCAACGACTAACTATGGCTACACCTTC.

The V gene is TRBV7-2, the J gene TRBJ2-5; D remains ambiguous. This CDR3 comprises 15 residues. V lost 3 bases and J lost 2, with 13 bases in between. CDR1 is SGHTA and CDR2 is FQGNSA in the germline V gene. This CDR3 reads CASSFSRRIQETQYF. CDR3 DNA: TGTGCCAGCAGCTTTTCCCGTCGGATACAAGAGACCCAGTACTTC.

V gene TRBV20-1 combines with J gene TRBJ2-1; the D is unclear. Trimming cost V 3 bases and J 7 bases, with 10 bases left between them. The CDR3 contains 12 residues. CDR1 and CDR2 (germline): DFQATT, SNEGSKA (reference sequence). CDR3 in amino acids: CSASSVRNEQFF. DNA for the CDR3: TGCAGTGCTAGTTCTGTCAGAAATGAGCAGTTCTTC.

This clonotype has just a few counts. The chain links TRBV6-2 or TRBV6-3 to TRBJ2-3; D not resolved. The V gene lost 7 bases and the J gene lost 4 bases, with 12 bases spanning the gap. Germline CDR1 and CDR2: MNHEY and SVGEGT. The CDR3 length is 13 residues. CDR3 in DNA: TGTGCCAGCAACGATGGTAGGGCAGATACGCAGTATTTT. Amino acid sequence: CASNDGRADTQYF.

This clonotype was seen more than once but under ten times. The chain recombines TRBV5-1 with TRBJ1-2; 8 nucleotides align to TRBD1. The CDR3 is 15 residues long. After removal of 7 bases from V and 2 bases from J, the junction contained 10 bases not matched to a gene. Germline CDR1 is SGHRS and CDR2 is YFSETQ. This CDR3 reads CASLTQGAENYGYTF. The CDR3 DNA reads TGCGCCAGCCTGACTCAGGGGGCGGAGAACTATGGCTACACCTTC.

The V gene is TRBV30, the J gene TRBJ2-4; possibly TRBD1 for D (5 bases). V shed 3 bases and J shed 13 bases, with 22 bases lying between them. The CDR3 runs to 14 residues. In germline, CDR1 is GTSNPN, CDR2 SVGIG (reference sequence). CDR3: CAWRQGEGTQKQYF. The CDR3 DNA is TGTGCCTGGAGACAAGGGGAAGGAACTCAAAAGCAGTACTTC.

The table lists this clonotype with a few counts. The chain carries TRBV3-1 and TRBJ1-2; 9 bases are a match to TRBD1. From germline, CDR1 is LGHDT and CDR2 YNNKEL (reference sequence). V dropped 6 bases and J dropped 6; count of bases not matched to a gene: 5. The CDR3 runs 13 residues. In DNA form, the CDR3 reads TGTGCCAGCAGGCGACAGGGGGAAAATGGCTACACCTTC. Its protein product is CASRRQGENGYTF.

V and J are TRBV12-3 or TRBV12-4 and TRBJ2-4, with 10 positions matching TRBD2. The DNA end favors TRBJ2-5, so the J call may be wrong. This CDR3 contains 13 residues. CDR3 protein: CASTLRTSGTQYF. In nucleotides, the CDR3 is TGTGCCAGCACCCTCAGGACTAGCGGGACCCAGTACTTC.

This clonotype has a handful of counts. The genes are TRBV3-1 and TRBJ2-7; D gene ambiguous. V lost 3 bases, J lost 7 bases, and 13 bases lay in between. The length of the CDR3 is 13 residues. Germline V gives CDR1 LGHDT, CDR2 YNNKEL (reference sequence). The CDR3 loop is CASSQGRLDEQYF. CDR3 sequence (DNA): TGTGCCAGCAGCCAGGGCCGCTTGGATGAGCAGTACTTC.

The J gene is TRBJ2-7, the V gene TRBV3-1; 8 bases agree with TRBD2. The CDR3 spans 15 residues. The V gene end was trimmed by 0 bases and the J gene end by 5 bases; junction bases not matched to a gene: 6. The germline V gene encodes CDR1 LGHDT and CDR2 YNNKEL (reference sequence). CDR3 nucleotide sequence: TGTGCCAGCAGCCAAGACCCGACTAGCGTACACGAGCAGTACTTC. Protein: CASSQDPTSVHEQYF.

This clonotype appeared a few times. V and J are TRBV6-5 and TRBJ2-7, with 8 bases aligning to TRBD2. Looked up from germline, CDR1 is MNHEY and CDR2 is SVGAGI. Trimming cost V 7 bases and J 6 bases; bases outside gene matches: 8. The CDR3 has 13 amino acids. The chain's CDR3 is CASTWGTRGEQYF. In DNA, the CDR3 is TGTGCCAGCACCTGGGGGACTAGAGGCGAGCAGTACTTC.

This clonotype was counted between two and nine times. This chain uses TRBV5-1 with TRBJ2-7, with TRBD1 identical over 10 bases. Germline CDR1 SGHRS, CDR2 YFSETQ. The length of the CDR3 is 15 residues. The ends lost 0 bases at V and 3 bases at J; junction bases unmatched: 3. The CDR3 DNA follows: TGCGCCAGCAGCTTGGATGGGACAGGGGTCTACGAGCAGTACTTC. It specifies CASSLDGTGVYEQYF. Together with reference TRBV5-1 and TRBJ2-7, the CDR3 gives the full variable domain: KAGVTQTPRYLIKTRGQQVTLSCSPISGHRSVSWYQQTPGQGLQFLFEYFSETQRNKGNFPGRFSGRQFSNSRSEMNVSTLELGDSALYLCASSLDGTGVYEQYFGPGTRLTVT.

This clonotype was counted a few times. The chain has TRBV4-3 and TRBJ2-3; D remains ambiguous. The germline V gene has CDR1 LGHNA and CDR2 YSLEER. The CDR3 consists of 16 residues. Between the trimmed V and J ends, which lost 4 bases and 0 bases, there was a span of 14 bases. CDR3 region: CASSLSASPSTDTQYF. CDR3 DNA sequence: TGCGCCAGCAGCCTATCGGCCAGCCCTAGCACAGATACGCAGTATTTT.

Concerning this clonotype itself: Lacking the conserved final phenylalanine or tryptophan, this CDR3 likely reflects a read error. The V gene is TRBV25-1, the J gene TRBJ2-7; 8 bases align to TRBD2. The germline V gene has CDR1 MGHDK and CDR2 SYGVNS. V shed 2 bases, J shed 4 bases, and the junction held 10 bases outside the gene matches. The CDR3 extends over 16 amino acids. This chain's CDR3 is CASSEPGREGAYEQYL. Written as DNA, the CDR3 is TGTGCCAGCAGTGAACCCGGTCGGGAGGGTGCGTACGAGCAGTACTTA.

This clonotype was observed many times. This chain connects TRBV4-3 to TRBJ2-7; D call uncertain. In germline, CDR1 is LGHNA, CDR2 YSLEER. The CDR3 runs to 15 residues. V lost 0 bases to trimming and J lost 3 bases, with 12 bases between them. The CDR3 is CASSQDLTDGYEQYF. As DNA, the CDR3 is TGCGCCAGCAGCCAAGATCTGACCGACGGCTACGAGCAGTACTTC.

V is TRBV21-1 and J is TRBJ2-3; TRBD2, the table's D call, was not compared with the DNA. TRBV21-1 is labeled a pseudogene. The CDR3 loop spans 16 amino acids. The CDR3 region is CASSKPPPYSGDTQYF. In DNA form, the CDR3 reads TGTGCCAGCAGCAAACCCCCCCCCTACTCCGGGGATACGCAGTATTTT.

This chain uses TRBV28 with TRBJ2-3; D unclear. Germline CDR1 reads MDHEN; CDR2 reads SYDVKM. Deletions cut 4 bases from V and 9 bases from J, with 11 bases between. This CDR3 has 12 residues. CDR3 in amino acids: CASSSTPRTQYF. DNA of the CDR3: TGTGCCAGCAGTTCGACGCCTCGAACGCAGTATTTT.

This clonotype was seen only a few times. The V and J genes are TRBV10-3 and TRBJ2-1; TRBD1 might be the D (5 bases). The germline gives CDR1 ENHRY, CDR2 SYGVKD. The CDR3 totals 11 residues. V was trimmed by 5 bases and J by 8 bases, leaving 7 bases between them. The CDR3 nucleotides are TGTGCCATCAGTCAGGGTTATGAGCAGTTCTTC. As protein: CAISQGYEQFF.

V usage is TRBV7-2 and J usage is TRBJ2-7, with a tentative D call TRBD1 (5 bases). Gene TRBJ2-5 matches the end of the DNA better, so the J call may be wrong. Germline-derived CDR1 and CDR2 are SGHTA and FQGNSA. This CDR3 region has 13 residues. CDR3 in amino acids: CASSLEGIQTQYF. The CDR3 DNA reads as TGTGCCAGCAGCTTAGAGGGGATCCAGACCCAGTACTTC.

The chain uses TRBV10-3 and TRBJ2-2; D is ambiguous. V was trimmed by 0 bases and J by 9 bases, leaving 17 bases between them. This CDR3 spans 16 amino acids. CDR1 is ENHRY and CDR2 is SYGVKD in the germline V gene. The CDR3 coding sequence is TGTGCCATCAGTGAGTCGAATCGCCGCGTTGGGAGGGAGCTGTTTTTT. Protein sequence: CAISESNRRVGRELFF.

The rearrangement links TRBV20-1 to TRBJ2-7; D unresolved. The CDR3 consists of 12 residues. Trimming removed 3 bases at V and 3 bases at J, with 9 bases between. The germline gives CDR1 DFQATT, CDR2 SNEGSKA (reference sequence). The CDR3 protein is CSARNSIYEQYF. Here the CDR3 DNA reads TGCAGTGCTAGGAATTCGATCTACGAGCAGTACTTC.

The V gene is TRBV20-1, the J gene TRBJ2-1; D ambiguous. Gene TRBJ2-7 matches the end of the DNA better, so the J call may be wrong. Germline CDR1 and CDR2: DFQATT and SNEGSKA (reference sequence). There are 12 residues in the CDR3. CDR3 amino acids: CSARAVQNEQYF. The CDR3 nucleotides read TGCAGTGCTAGGGCAGTCCAAAATGAGCAGTACTTC.

This clonotype was seen more than once but under ten times. The gene calls are TRBV6-2 or TRBV6-3 and TRBJ2-7, with 10 bases that match TRBD1. The CDR3 sequence is 15 residues long. The germline CDR1 and CDR2 sequences are MNHEY and SVGEGT. With V trimmed by 6 bases and J by 3 bases, 8 bases remained unmatched. CDR3 protein: CASRPVGTGVYEQYF. CDR3 DNA sequence: TGTGCCAGCAGACCTGTGGGGACAGGGGTCTACGAGCAGTACTTC.

The chain employs TRBV7-2 and TRBJ1-4; 8 bases line up with TRBD1. Germline trimming cut 5 bases from V and 1 base from J; bases unmatched to any gene: 9. Germline loops: CDR1 SGHTA, CDR2 FQGNSA. The CDR3 contains 17 residues. The CDR3 sequence is CASSTGTGYGTNEKLFF. CDR3 nucleotide sequence: TGTGCCAGCAGCACCGGGACAGGATATGGAACTAATGAAAAACTGTTTTTT.